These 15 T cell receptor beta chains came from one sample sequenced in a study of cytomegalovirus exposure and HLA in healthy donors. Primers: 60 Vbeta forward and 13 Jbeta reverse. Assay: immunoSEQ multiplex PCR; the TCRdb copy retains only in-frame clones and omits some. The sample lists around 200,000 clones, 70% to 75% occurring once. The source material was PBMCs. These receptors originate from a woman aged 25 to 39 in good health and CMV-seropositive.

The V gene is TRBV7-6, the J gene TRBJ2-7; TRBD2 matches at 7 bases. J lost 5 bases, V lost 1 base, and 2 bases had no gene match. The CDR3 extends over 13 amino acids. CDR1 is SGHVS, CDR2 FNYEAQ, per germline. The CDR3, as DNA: TGTGCCAGCAGCTTAGGCCTAGCGGACGAGCAGTACTTC. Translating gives CASSLGLADEQYF.

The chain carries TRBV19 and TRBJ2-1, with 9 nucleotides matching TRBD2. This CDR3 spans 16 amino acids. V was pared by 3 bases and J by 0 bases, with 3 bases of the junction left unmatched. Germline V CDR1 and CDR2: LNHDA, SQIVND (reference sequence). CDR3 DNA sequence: TGTGCCAGTAGTATCCTAGCGGGGTCCTCCTACAATGAGCAGTTCTTC. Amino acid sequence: CASSILAGSSYNEQFF.

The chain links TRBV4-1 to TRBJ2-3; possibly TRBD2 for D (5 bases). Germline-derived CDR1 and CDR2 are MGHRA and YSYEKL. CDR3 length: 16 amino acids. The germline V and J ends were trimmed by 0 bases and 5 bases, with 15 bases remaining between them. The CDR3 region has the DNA TGCGCCAGCAGCCAAGATCCCCCCCCTCGGGGAGATACGCAGTATTTT. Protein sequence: CASSQDPPPRGDTQYF.

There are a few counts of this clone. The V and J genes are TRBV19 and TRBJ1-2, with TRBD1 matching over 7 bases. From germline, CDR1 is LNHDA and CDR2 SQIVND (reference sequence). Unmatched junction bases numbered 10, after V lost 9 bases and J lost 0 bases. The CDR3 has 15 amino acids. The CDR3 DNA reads TGTGCCAGCCGGGACAGAGAAGAAGCTAACTATGGCTACACCTTC. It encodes CASRDREEANYGYTF.

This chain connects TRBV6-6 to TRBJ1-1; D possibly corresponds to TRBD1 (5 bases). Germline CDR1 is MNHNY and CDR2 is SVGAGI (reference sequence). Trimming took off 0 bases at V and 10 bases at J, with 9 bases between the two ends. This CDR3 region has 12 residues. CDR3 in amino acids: CASSYSQGRAFF. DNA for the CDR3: TGTGCCAGCAGTTACTCCCAGGGAAGAGCTTTCTTT.

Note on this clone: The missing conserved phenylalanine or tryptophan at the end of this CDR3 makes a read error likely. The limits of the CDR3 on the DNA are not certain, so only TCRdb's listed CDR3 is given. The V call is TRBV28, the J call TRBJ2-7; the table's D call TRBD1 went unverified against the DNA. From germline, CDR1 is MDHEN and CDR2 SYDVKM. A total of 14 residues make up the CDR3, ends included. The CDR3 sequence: CASSLDAVRDISEY.

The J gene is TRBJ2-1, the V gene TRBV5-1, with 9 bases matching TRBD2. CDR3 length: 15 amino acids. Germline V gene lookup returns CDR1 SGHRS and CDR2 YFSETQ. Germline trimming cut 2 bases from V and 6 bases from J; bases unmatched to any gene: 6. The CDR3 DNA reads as TGCGCCAGCAGCTTAGCACTAGCGGGCCCCAATGAGCAGTTCTTC. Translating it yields CASSLALAGPNEQFF.

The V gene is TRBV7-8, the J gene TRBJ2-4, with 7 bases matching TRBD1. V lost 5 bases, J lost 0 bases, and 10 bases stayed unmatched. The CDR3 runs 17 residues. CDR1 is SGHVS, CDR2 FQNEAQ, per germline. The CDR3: CASSAGTVSIAKNIQYF. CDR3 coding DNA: TGTGCCAGCAGCGCTGGGACAGTGAGTATAGCCAAAAACATTCAGTACTTC.

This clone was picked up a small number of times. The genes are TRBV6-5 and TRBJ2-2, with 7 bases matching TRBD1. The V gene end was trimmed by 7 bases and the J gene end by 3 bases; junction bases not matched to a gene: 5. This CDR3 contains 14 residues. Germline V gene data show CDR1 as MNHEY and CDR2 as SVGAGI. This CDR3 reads CASIDREYTGELFF. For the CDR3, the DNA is TGTGCCAGCATCGACAGGGAGTACACCGGGGAGCTGTTTTTT.

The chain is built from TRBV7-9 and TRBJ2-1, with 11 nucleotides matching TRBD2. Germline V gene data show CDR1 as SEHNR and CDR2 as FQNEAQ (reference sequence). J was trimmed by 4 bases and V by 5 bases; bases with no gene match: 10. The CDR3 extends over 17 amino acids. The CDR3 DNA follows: TGTGCCAGCAGCCTGCGGCTAGCGGGAGGCGATTACAATGAGCAGTTCTTC. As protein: CASSLRLAGGDYNEQFF. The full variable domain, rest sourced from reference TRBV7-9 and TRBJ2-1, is DTGVSQNPRHKITKRGQNVTFRCDPISEHNRLYWYRQTLGQGPEFLTYFQNEAQLEKSRLLSDRFSAERPKGSFSTLEIQRTEQGDSAMYLCASSLRLAGGDYNEQFFGPGTRLTVL.

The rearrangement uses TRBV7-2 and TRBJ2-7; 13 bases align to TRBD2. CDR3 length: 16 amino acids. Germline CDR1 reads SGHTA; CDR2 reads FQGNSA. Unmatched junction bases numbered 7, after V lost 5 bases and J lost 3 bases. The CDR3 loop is CASSGTSGTKLYEQYF. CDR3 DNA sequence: TGTGCCAGCAGCGGGACTAGCGGGACAAAGCTCTACGAGCAGTACTTC.

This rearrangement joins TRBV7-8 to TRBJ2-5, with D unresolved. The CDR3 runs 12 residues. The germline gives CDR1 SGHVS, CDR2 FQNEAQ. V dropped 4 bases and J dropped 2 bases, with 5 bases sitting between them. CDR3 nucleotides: TGTGCCAGCAGCTCTAATCAAGAGACCCAGTACTTC. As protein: CASSSNQETQYF.

This CDR3 reads CASSGAKAYNEQFF. The CDR3 coding sequence is TGCGCCAGCAGTGGGGCGAAAGCCTACAATGAGCAGTTCTTC. This sequence joins TRBV10-1 and TRBJ2-1, with no clear D. The germline V gene has CDR1 WNHNN and CDR2 SYGVQD (reference sequence). The CDR3 is 14 residues long. Between the trimmed V and J ends, which lost 4 bases and 2 bases, there was a span of 9 bases.

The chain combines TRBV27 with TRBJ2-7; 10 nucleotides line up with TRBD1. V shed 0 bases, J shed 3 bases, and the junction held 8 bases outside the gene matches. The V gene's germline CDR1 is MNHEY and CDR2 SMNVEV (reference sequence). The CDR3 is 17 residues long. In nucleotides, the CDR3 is TGTGCCAGCAGTTTATCCAGGCTCCGGGACAGGGGCTACGAGCAGTACTTC. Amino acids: CASSLSRLRDRGYEQYF.

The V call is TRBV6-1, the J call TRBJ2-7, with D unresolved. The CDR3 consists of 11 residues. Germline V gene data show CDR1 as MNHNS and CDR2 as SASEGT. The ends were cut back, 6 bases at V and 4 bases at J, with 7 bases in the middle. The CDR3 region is CASSPTYEQYF. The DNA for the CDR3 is TGTGCCAGCAGCCCTACTTACGAGCAGTACTTC.